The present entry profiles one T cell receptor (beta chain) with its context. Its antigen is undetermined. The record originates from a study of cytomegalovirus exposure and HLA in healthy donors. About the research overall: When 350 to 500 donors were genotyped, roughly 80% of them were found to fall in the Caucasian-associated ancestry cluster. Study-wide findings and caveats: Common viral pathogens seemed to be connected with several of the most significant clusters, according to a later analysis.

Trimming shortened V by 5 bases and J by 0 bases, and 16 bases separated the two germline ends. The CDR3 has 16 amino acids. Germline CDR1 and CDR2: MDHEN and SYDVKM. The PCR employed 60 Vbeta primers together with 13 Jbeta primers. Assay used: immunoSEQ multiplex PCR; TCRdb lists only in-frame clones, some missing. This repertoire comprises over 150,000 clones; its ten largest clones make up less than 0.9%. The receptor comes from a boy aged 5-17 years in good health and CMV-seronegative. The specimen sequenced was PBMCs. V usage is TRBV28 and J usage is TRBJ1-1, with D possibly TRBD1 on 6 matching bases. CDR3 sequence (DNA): TGTGCCAGCAGTCTCCCACCAGGGGAAATGAACACTGAAGCTTTCTTT. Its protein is CASSLPPGEMNTEAFF.